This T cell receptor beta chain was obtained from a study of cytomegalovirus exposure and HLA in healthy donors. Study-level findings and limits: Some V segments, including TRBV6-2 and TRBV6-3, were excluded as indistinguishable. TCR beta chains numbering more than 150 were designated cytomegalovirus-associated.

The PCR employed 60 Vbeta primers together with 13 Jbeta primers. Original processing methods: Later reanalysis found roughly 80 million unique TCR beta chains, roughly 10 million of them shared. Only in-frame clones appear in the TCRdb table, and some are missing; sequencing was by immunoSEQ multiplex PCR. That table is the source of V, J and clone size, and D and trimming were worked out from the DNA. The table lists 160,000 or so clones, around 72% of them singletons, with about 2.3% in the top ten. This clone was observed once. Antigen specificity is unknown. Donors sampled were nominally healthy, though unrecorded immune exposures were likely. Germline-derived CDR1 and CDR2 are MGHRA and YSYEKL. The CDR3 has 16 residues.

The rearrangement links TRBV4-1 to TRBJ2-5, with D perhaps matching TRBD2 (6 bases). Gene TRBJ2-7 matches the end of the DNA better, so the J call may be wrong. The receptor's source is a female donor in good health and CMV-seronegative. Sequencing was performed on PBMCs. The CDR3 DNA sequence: TGCGCCAGCAGCCAATTCCAGCGGGTAGCCCCCTACGAGCAGTACTTC. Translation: CASSQFQRVAPYEQYF.